The 20 T cell receptor beta chains in this list originate from one sample, sequenced in a study of molecular identifiers for immune sequencing clone quantification. TCRdb analysed the PCR reads with MiXCR anew, one entry per CDR3 protein. The sample records 490,000 or so distinct CDR3 sequences, about 22% being singletons. Sequencing used naive CD8+ T cells from blood, with Jurkat cell RNA spiked in. Specified subset: FACS-sorted CD8+CD4-CCR7+CD45RA+ naive T cells. These receptors all stem from a human donor in good health. Some libraries in this study had Jurkat cell RNA spiked in.

This clonotype was seen a handful of times. One base away lies a much larger clone, so this may be a sequencing read error. This rearrangement joins TRBV15 to TRBJ1-1; the D gene is possibly TRBD1 (6 bases). The CDR3 totals 13 residues. CDR1 is LNHNV and CDR2 is YYDKDF in the germline V gene (reference sequence). CDR3 nucleotides: TGTGCCGCCAGCAGAGATACAGGGACTGAAGCTTTCTTT. It yields the protein CAASRDTGTEAFF.

This clonotype was detected a few times. The chain couples TRBV4-1 to TRBJ1-2; D call uncertain. The germline V and J ends were trimmed by 0 bases and 2 bases, with 10 bases remaining between them. Germline lookup yields CDR1 MGHRA and CDR2 YSYEKL. The CDR3 is made up of 15 amino acids. The CDR3 sequence is CASSQDRQTNYGYTF. Here the CDR3 DNA reads TGCGCCAGCAGCCAAGATAGGCAGACGAACTATGGCTACACCTTC.

The chain employs TRBV15 and TRBJ1-1, with D tentatively TRBD1 (5 bases). This CDR3 is 15 amino acids long. The germline V gene encodes CDR1 LNHNV and CDR2 YYDKDF (reference sequence). Trimming left V 4 bases short and J 0 bases short, with 12 bases between. The CDR3 spells CATSTNFRVNTEAFF. The CDR3 region has the DNA TGTGCCACCAGCACCAACTTCAGGGTGAACACTGAAGCTTTCTTT.

This clonotype was recorded at least ten times. This chain joins TRBV20-1 and TRBJ1-5, with D perhaps TRBD1 (6 bases). The CDR3 covers 17 residues. Germline CDR1 DFQATT, CDR2 SNEGSKA (reference sequence). V was pared by 1 base and J by 2 bases, with 18 bases between. Here the CDR3 reads CSARALQGREGNQPQHF. DNA for the CDR3: TGCAGTGCTAGAGCATTACAGGGCAGGGAAGGCAATCAGCCCCAGCATTTT.

In this sample, this clonotype turned up a few times. The chain has TRBV11-2 and TRBJ2-3, with 15 bases that match TRBD2. This CDR3 comprises 20 residues. The ends lost 5 bases at V and 1 base at J; junction bases unmatched: 13. Germline V CDR1 and CDR2: SGHAT, FQNNGV. The CDR3: CASSPTRGTSGGSGTDTQYF. The DNA for the CDR3 is TGTGCCAGCAGCCCAACAAGAGGGACTAGCGGGGGGTCCGGCACAGATACGCAGTATTTT.

As to this clonotype: Since a much larger clone is just one base distant, this may be a read error. This chain joins TRBV5-4 and TRBJ2-7; 8 bases agree with TRBD1. Germline V gives CDR1 SGHNT, CDR2 YYREEE (reference sequence). The CDR3 has 15 amino acids. CDR3 loop: CASSGGVTGGDERYF. In nucleotides, the CDR3 is TGTGCCAGCAGCGGAGGTGTAACAGGGGGAGACGAGCGGTACTTC. The variable domain in full, with the rest retrieved from reference TRBV5-4 and TRBJ2-7, is ETGVTQSPTHLIKTRGQQVTLRCSSQSGHNTVSWYQQALGQGPQFIFQYYREEENGRGNFPPRFSGLQFPNYSSELNVNALELDDSALYLCASSGGVTGGDERYFGPGTRLTVT.

This chain uses TRBV27 with TRBJ1-2; 7 positions match TRBD1. Germline V lookup: CDR1 MNHEY, CDR2 SMNVEV (reference sequence). V was clipped by 2 bases and J by 5 bases; unmatched bases: 5. The CDR3 contains 14 residues. This CDR3 reads CASSLEGGAYGYTF. CDR3 nucleotide sequence: TGTGCCAGCAGTTTAGAAGGGGGCGCGTATGGCTACACCTTC.

In its sample, this clonotype was seen many times. The rearrangement links TRBV30 to TRBJ1-2; D is unresolved. V was shortened by 2 bases and J by 5 bases, with 21 bases between the two germline ends. Germline V CDR1 and CDR2: GTSNPN, SVGIG (reference sequence). This CDR3 spans 16 amino acids. The DNA for the CDR3 is TGTGCCTGGAGTTCCAACCGACATCCAGACCAGTATGGCTACACCTTC. Its translation is CAWSSNRHPDQYGYTF.

This clonotype was recorded a few times. This chain connects TRBV7-9 to TRBJ1-2, with D uncertain. In germline, CDR1 is SEHNR, CDR2 FQNEAQ (reference sequence). This CDR3 has 16 residues. V was shortened by 8 bases and J by 0 bases, with 19 bases between the two germline ends. This CDR3 reads CASWRTDFHANYGYTF. The CDR3 bases are TGTGCCAGCTGGCGGACGGATTTTCACGCTAACTATGGCTACACCTTC. Full variable domain (remainder filled in from reference TRBV7-9 and TRBJ1-2): DTGVSQNPRHKITKRGQNVTFRCDPISEHNRLYWYRQTLGQGPEFLTYFQNEAQLEKSRLLSDRFSAERPKGSFSTLEIQRTEQGDSAMYLCASWRTDFHANYGYTFGSGTRLTVV.

This clonotype was counted many times. The chain uses TRBV2 and TRBJ2-7, with 9 nucleotides matching TRBD1. Trimming at V came to 9 bases and at J to 6 bases, leaving 12 bases not matched to a gene. The CDR3 consists of 14 residues. Germline V gene data show CDR1 as SNHLY and CDR2 as FYNNEI. This chain's CDR3 is CAREDRGSSSEQYF. The CDR3 DNA sequence: TGTGCCAGGGAGGACAGGGGTTCTTCCAGCGAGCAGTACTTC.

This clonotype has more than one count but fewer than ten. J is TRBJ2-1 and V is TRBV19; 7 positions agree with TRBD1. V gave up 4 bases and J gave up 2 bases; unmatched junction bases: 8. Germline V gene data show CDR1 as LNHDA and CDR2 as SQIVND (reference sequence). The CDR3 has 16 amino acids. The CDR3 is CASSKPGQTPYNEQFF. The CDR3 coding sequence is TGTGCCAGTAGTAAGCCGGGACAGACCCCCTACAATGAGCAGTTCTTC.

This clonotype was detected ten times or more. The chain has TRBV4-3 and TRBJ2-7; 8 bases align to TRBD1. The germline CDR1 and CDR2 sequences are LGHNA and YSLEER. The trim removed 1 base at V and 6 bases at J, leaving 2 bases unmatched. The CDR3 consists of 13 residues. Here the CDR3 DNA reads TGCGCCAGCAGCCAAGTGACAGGGGCCGAGCAGTACTTC. Protein sequence: CASSQVTGAEQYF.

V usage is TRBV25-1 and J usage is TRBJ2-2; D unresolved. The germline V gene has CDR1 MGHDK and CDR2 SYGVNS. V lost 10 bases and J lost 1, with 10 bases in between. This CDR3 has 13 residues. For the CDR3, the DNA is TGTGCCATCTCCCTTGAGAACACCGGGGAGCTGTTTTTT. The encoded protein is CAISLENTGELFF.

This clonotype showed up just a few times. The chain links TRBV6-5 to TRBJ2-1; 13 nucleotides agree with TRBD2. The V segment lost 6 bases and the J segment 6 bases; nucleotides outside the gene matches: 14. The CDR3 length is 18 residues. From germline, CDR1 is MNHEY and CDR2 SVGAGI. The CDR3 DNA sequence: TGTGCCAGCAGCCCCACTAGCGGGGGGGCCAGGATCTCCAATGAGCAGTTCTTC. Residues: CASSPTSGGARISNEQFF.

A word on this clonotype: A much more abundant neighbour one base away suggests this may be a read error. The chain links TRBV6-6 to TRBJ2-7; 9 bases match TRBD2. The germline V gene encodes CDR1 MNHNY and CDR2 SVGAGI (reference sequence). Trimming cost V 5 bases and J 5 bases; bases outside gene matches: 16. The CDR3 contains 17 residues. CDR3 in amino acids: CASSADLGGGAPHEQYF. The CDR3 nucleotides are TGTGCCAGCAGTGCCGATCTCGGCGGGGGGGCCCCCCACGAGCAGTACTTC.

The V call is TRBV10-3, the J call TRBJ2-7, with a possible D match to TRBD2 (7 bases). Germline V gives CDR1 ENHRY, CDR2 SYGVKD. The CDR3 totals 16 residues. With 8 bases removed from V and 1 base from J, the gap between germline ends came to 21 bases. CDR3 region: CAISLAGAQGSYEQYF. For the CDR3, the DNA is TGTGCCATCTCCCTCGCGGGGGCCCAGGGGTCCTACGAGCAGTACTTC.

Points on this clonotype: This may be a read error: a much more frequent sequence differs by one nucleotide. The V call is TRBV4-3, the J call TRBJ2-6; D possibly corresponds to TRBD1 (5 bases). There are 16 residues in the CDR3. The germline gives CDR1 LGHNA, CDR2 YSLEER. As DNA, the CDR3 is TGCGCCAGCAGCCTAGAACAGCGCTCTGGGGCCAGCGTCCTGACTTTC. The encoded protein is CASSLEQRSGASVLTF.

This clonotype was seen many times. The J gene is TRBJ2-3, the V gene TRBV29-1; 8 bases map to TRBD1. J lost 0 bases, V lost 8 bases, and 10 bases had no gene match. CDR3 length equals 15 residues. The germline V gene encodes CDR1 SQVTM and CDR2 ANQGSEA. This chain's CDR3 is CSCDRGESSTDTQYF. In nucleotides, the CDR3 is TGCAGCTGCGACAGGGGCGAATCTAGCACAGATACGCAGTATTTT.

Turning to this clonotype: This could be a read error, since a much larger clone is one nucleotide away. The chain has TRBV7-6 and TRBJ1-4; D is uncertain. In germline, CDR1 is SGHVS, CDR2 FNYEAQ. V was trimmed by 5 bases and J by 5 bases, leaving 21 bases between them. CDR3 size: 17 residues. The CDR3 is CASSRTIIRNTNEKLFF. The CDR3 nucleotides read TGTGCCAGCAGCCGCACTATAATAAGGAACACCAATGAAAAACTGTTTTTT.

The V gene is TRBV19, the J gene TRBJ2-7; the D call may be TRBD1 or TRBD2 (5 bases each). Germline values: CDR1 LNHDA, CDR2 SQIVND (reference sequence). There are 13 residues in the CDR3. Trimming removed 2 bases from V and 5 bases from J, with 10 bases in between. CDR3 DNA: TGTGCCAGTAGTATAAGGGACGGGGACGAGCAGTACTTC. This sequence encodes CASSIRDGDEQYF.